This TCR beta chain was sequenced in a study of blood T cell dynamics during melanoma immunotherapy (dated by TCRdb to 2018 to 2020). Broadly, across the study: All patients had metastatic melanoma and were given first-line pembrolizumab or nivolumab plus ipilimumab as standard of care in the United Kingdom. To find early correlates of response, the study profiled the peripheral T cell receptor repertoires of patients with metastatic melanoma both before and after one cycle of checkpoint inhibitor therapy. The training cohort consisted of consecutive patients, while an additional independent group of patients from the same centre was pooled to form an external validation set.

V is pared back by 10 bases and J by 4 bases, with 10 bases lying between the germline termini. Reading the germline V gene gives CDR1 LGHNA and CDR2 YNFKEQ. The CDR3 covers 11 residues, taking in both the cysteine and the phenylalanine. Only the CDR3 DNA is retained, 33 bases long and in frame from the first base. This clone has only a few counts. No cognate antigen has been identified for it. Nothing much larger sits one base from this clone, and base qualities are not available. Every bulk PBMC sample had a fixed 350 ng of DNA loaded. The immunoSEQ TCRb Assay kit was used according to manufacturer instructions to amplify TCR beta CDR3 sequences from genomic DNA. The KAPA Library Quantification Kit for Illumina platforms was used to quantify pooled libraries by qPCR. Pooled libraries were sequenced on an Illumina NextSeq 500, clustered at roughly 0.55-1.1 pM. In the authors' own workflow: The TCR data were analyzed using immunoSEQ ANALYZER and the R LymphoSeq package. A rearrangement efficiency score was calculated as productive divided by the sum of productive and non-productive CDR3 sequences. Clonality was assessed using the Gini coefficient and diversity using the Renyi index at alpha=1, with pairwise comparisons between timepoints within each patient. In LymphoSeq, clonal relatedness was computed using an edit distance of 3, and repertoire similarity was computed using the Bhattacharyya coefficient. To classify response, a linear discriminant analysis based on week-3 changes in clonality and diversity was built using the R MASS and caret packages. Sourced from immuneACCESS, this table was stored by TCRdb with only in-frame sequences that have V and J called. A share of the clones is absent; for the studies checked, an unresolved V gene accounts for under half, and the remainder has no known explanation. V and J calls and clone size are given by that table; D and trimming were obtained from the DNA. A total of almost 15,000 clones appear in this sample, roughly nine tenths of them only once. The leading ten clones occupy less than 0.95% of the sample.

In light of the paper, this sample's time point label describes: week 3, after first cycle of checkpoint inhibitor. Blood samples were collected before treatment (T0) and at week 3 (W3), after the first cycle of checkpoint blockade. Except for a couple of patients with rapid clinical progression, response was assessed 12 weeks after the first infusion by RECIST 1.1; disease control meant complete response, partial response or stable disease. Patients were excluded for prior systemic cancer treatment, concomitant immunosuppressant therapy or synchronous other active malignancies. Bulk PBMC and plasma cell-free DNA were both sequenced for TCR beta so that circulating cells and T cell turnover could be tracked. Lymphoprep and SepMate tubes were used to isolate PBMC from blood, and red cell lysis was then performed. DNA from PBMC and sorted T cell subsets was extracted with QIAamp DNA Blood Mini kits.

Points the paper makes about the study in general: Whether the T cell clones driving repertoire changes were melanoma-specific or reflected general immune activation could not be determined in the study. A bifurcated reorganization of the PBMC repertoire at W3, with increased clonality or increased diversity, was observed in patients who later achieved disease control, unlike in progressors. The relatively small sample size was acknowledged as something that could potentially limit how far the results can be generalized.

Sequencing was performed on blood, taken from a patient treated with checkpoint blockade. The sequence was collected from a human donor with melanoma. The chain is assembled from TRBV4-2 and TRBJ1-2; the D gene remains uncertain. Here is the DNA: TGTGCCACCTCATACAGCTATGGCTACACCTTC. Its translation reads: CATSYSYGYTF.